This T cell receptor (beta chain) was recovered during a study of cytomegalovirus exposure and HLA in healthy donors. General observations from the study: Under in vitro conditions, three CMV-associated chains were confirmed as specific for CMV antigens.

This CDR3 has 12 residues. The V end lost 2 bases, the J end lost 9 bases, and 8 bases lay between the germline ends. CDR1 and CDR2 (germline): SGHDN, FVKESK. Regarding donors, all were healthy bone marrow donors. PCR involved 60 Vbeta and 13 Jbeta primers. Sequenced by immunoSEQ multiplex PCR; TCRdb stores in-frame clones only, minus some. The sample holds 170,000 or so clones, around four fifths seen once. This clone appeared a few times. Its antigen is not identified. The sequenced sample consisted of PBMCs. The chain employs TRBV14 and TRBJ2-1; weak D call: TRBD2 (5 bases). The clonotype comes from a woman aged 55-69 years in good health and CMV-seropositive. CDR3 loop: CASSQTGLEQFF. The CDR3 DNA reads TGTGCCAGCAGCCAAACCGGACTTGAGCAGTTCTTC. Filled out from reference TRBV14 and TRBJ2-1, the complete variable domain reads EAGVTQFPSHSVIEKGQTVTLRCDPISGHDNLYWYRRVMGKEIKFLLHFVKESKQDESGMPNNRFLAERTGGTYSTLKVQPAELEDSGVYFCASSQTGLEQFFGPGTRLTVL.